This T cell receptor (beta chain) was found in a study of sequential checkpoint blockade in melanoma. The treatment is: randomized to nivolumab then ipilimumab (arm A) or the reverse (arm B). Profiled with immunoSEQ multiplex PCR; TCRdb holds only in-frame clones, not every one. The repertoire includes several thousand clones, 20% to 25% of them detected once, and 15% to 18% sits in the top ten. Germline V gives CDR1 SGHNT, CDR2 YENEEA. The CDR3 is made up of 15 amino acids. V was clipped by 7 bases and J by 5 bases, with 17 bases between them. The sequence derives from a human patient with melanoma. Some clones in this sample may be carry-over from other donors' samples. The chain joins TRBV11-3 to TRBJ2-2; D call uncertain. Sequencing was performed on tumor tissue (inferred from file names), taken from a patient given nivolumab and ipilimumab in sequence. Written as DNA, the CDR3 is TGTGCCAGCACCCTTTCGTGGGGTATGACCGGGGAGCTGTTTTTT. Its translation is CASTLSWGMTGELFF. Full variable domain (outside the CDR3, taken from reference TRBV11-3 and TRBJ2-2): EAGVVQSPRYKIIEKKQPVAFWCNPISGHNTLYWYLQNLGQGPELLIRYENEEAVDDSQLPKDRFSAERLKGVDSTLKIQPAELGDSAVYLCASTLSWGMTGELFFGEGSRLTVL.